This TCR beta chain came from a study of T cell responses to AZD1222 COVID-19 vaccine. TCRdb keeps only in-frame clones here, not all; method: immunoSEQ multiplex PCR. The table shows 90,000 to 150,000 clones, with about nine tenths occurring only once. Concerning this clone: The antigen is not known.

The study, taken as a whole, reports: Vaccine-related CD4 TCRs covered spike, predominating at 160-218 and 743-854.

Germline V gene data show CDR1 as SGHDT and CDR2 as YYEEEE. V lost 3 bases to trimming and J lost 4 bases, with 7 bases between them. The CDR3 has 13 residues. This sample comprised peripheral blood, obtained on day 0 of AZD1222 vaccination. The chain uses TRBV5-6 and TRBJ2-2; D is unresolved. This TCR was sampled from an adult in good health. The CDR3 DNA is TGTGCCAGCAGCTCCGTCGGCACCGGGGAGCTGTTTTTT. Translation: CASSSVGTGELFF. The full variable domain, in which reference TRBV5-6 and TRBJ2-2 provide the parts outside the CDR3, is DAGVTQSPTHLIKTRGQQVTLRCSPKSGHDTVSWYQQALGQGPQFIFQYYEEEERQRGNFPDRFSGHQFPNYSSELNVNALLLGDSALYLCASSSVGTGELFFGEGSRLTVL.